This T cell receptor beta chain was recovered during a study of early T cells in non-severe SARS-CoV-2 infection. Study-wide background: From unsorted whole blood, bulk RNA was sequenced, and the chains remained unpaired.

Separate cDNA molecules each had unique molecular identifiers attached to them. TCRdb used MiXCR to reprocess the 5' RACE reads, holding one entry per CDR3 protein. The sample lists more than 65,000 distinct CDR3 sequences; under 15% were seen once. This clonotype was counted ten times or more. Its antigen is unknown. Study-level results: The VDJdb matching leaned toward anti-spike CD8 responses and overlooked private and CD4 specificities.

This CDR3 comprises 14 residues. The J segment lost 2 bases and the V segment lost 5 bases, leaving 2 bases of the junction unmatched. In germline, CDR1 is DFQATT, CDR2 SNEGSKA (reference sequence). The receptor was isolated from an adult who was a healthcare worker with PCR-confirmed SARS-CoV-2 infection or an uninfected control (not recorded which). The sample taken for sequencing was whole blood. J is TRBJ2-1 and V is TRBV20-1, with 11 bases matching TRBD2. CDR3 protein: CSALAGGPYNEQFF. CDR3 coding DNA: TGCAGTGCTTTAGCGGGAGGGCCCTACAATGAGCAGTTCTTC.